The 30 T cell receptor beta chains listed next were all sequenced from one sample in a study of post-analysis software for immune sequencing data. Study-level findings and limits: The five TRBV segments detected at higher frequency in patients than in controls included TRBV5-6, TRBV5-1 and TRBV20-1.

cDNA libraries for TCR beta contained unique molecular identifiers. One entry per CDR3 protein, called by TCRdb with MiXCR from the PCR reads. This sample yields 800,000 to 950,000 distinct CDR3 sequences, of which under 70% are seen a single time; about 4.5% belongs to the top ten. These receptors' targets are unknown. Input material: blood. The receptors derive from a girl aged 10 to 17 with multiple sclerosis.

This clonotype was counted once. J is TRBJ1-2 and V is TRBV4-1; 7 bases are a match to TRBD1. The V segment lost 0 bases and the J segment 4 bases; nucleotides outside the gene matches: 8. CDR1 is MGHRA and CDR2 is YSYEKL in the germline V gene. CDR3 length: 16 residues. The CDR3 loop reads CASSQDFRDRGYGYTF. The CDR3, as DNA: TGCGCCAGCAGCCAAGATTTTCGGGACAGAGGCTATGGCTACACCTTC.

V and J are TRBV12-3 or TRBV12-4 and TRBJ2-1; D unclear. The DNA end lines up better with TRBJ2-7; the J call may be wrong. The CDR3 contains 15 residues. In nucleotides, the CDR3 is TGTGCCAGCAGTCCCCGACACTTAATTTACAATGAGCAGTACTTC. Its protein is CASSPRHLIYNEQYF.

The chain employs TRBV5-1 and TRBJ2-4; D may match TRBD1 or TRBD2 (5 bases each). With the DNA end fitting TRBJ2-7 better, the J assignment may be wrong. Germline V gene lookup returns CDR1 SGHRS and CDR2 YFSETQ. The CDR3 sequence is 15 residues long. CDR3: CASSLAPGASYEQYF. As DNA, the CDR3 is TGCGCCAGCAGCTTGGCCCCCGGGGCCTCCTACGAGCAGTACTTC.

This clonotype was seen a single time. This may stem from a read error, because a much larger clone lies one nucleotide away. V and J are TRBV7-2 and TRBJ2-5; D is ambiguous. With 3 bases removed from V and 5 bases from J, the gap between germline ends came to 16 bases. The CDR3 runs to 15 residues. CDR1 and CDR2 from the germline V gene are SGHTA and FQGNSA. The CDR3 nucleotides are TGTGCCAGCAGCTTTGTTGTGGGCGTTATGGAGACCCAGTACTTC. Encoded protein: CASSFVVGVMETQYF.

The chain combines TRBV12-3 or TRBV12-4 with TRBJ2-7; 9 bases align to TRBD1. This CDR3 has 14 amino acids. Losses at the gene ends were 6 bases for V and 5 bases for J; bases not matched to a gene: 8. The CDR3 DNA reads TGTGCCAGCAGCCCCCAGGACAGGGGTCACGAGCAGTACTTC. Amino acids: CASSPQDRGHEQYF.

The table lists this clonotype with a few counts. This rearrangement joins TRBV5-6 to TRBJ2-7, with TRBD2 identical over 12 bases. The CDR3 consists of 17 residues. CDR1 is SGHDT, CDR2 YYEEEE, per germline. V was clipped by 4 bases and J by 2 bases; unmatched bases: 10. The CDR3 sequence is CASSKGLAGLAAYEQYF. CDR3 in DNA: TGTGCCAGCAGCAAGGGACTAGCGGGCCTCGCGGCCTACGAGCAGTACTTC.

The chain uses TRBV20-1 and TRBJ2-3; 10 positions agree with TRBD1. With V trimmed by 2 bases and J by 5 bases, 4 bases remained unmatched. CDR3 length: 14 residues. Germline V gene lookup returns CDR1 DFQATT and CDR2 SNEGSKA (reference sequence). CDR3 in amino acids: CSARPGTGVDTQYF. CDR3 coding DNA: TGCAGTGCTAGACCCGGGACAGGGGTAGATACGCAGTATTTT.

The chain is built from TRBV5-6 and TRBJ2-5; TRBD1 matches 8 bases. This CDR3 is built from 15 residues. V dropped 4 bases and J dropped 2; count of bases not matched to a gene: 7. CDR1 is SGHDT, CDR2 YYEEEE, per germline. The CDR3 coding sequence is TGTGCCAGCAGCACCTGGACAGGGTTACAAGAGACCCAGTACTTC. Amino acids: CASSTWTGLQETQYF.

The rearrangement joins TRBV29-1 to TRBJ2-5; D uncertain. TRBJ2-7 matches the DNA end more closely, so the J call is doubtful. Germline CDR1 and CDR2: SQVTM and ANQGSEA. The CDR3 is made up of 13 amino acids. The CDR3 region has the DNA TGCAGCGTTCGGACGGATCCCACCTACGAGCAGTACTTC. Translated, it gives CSVRTDPTYEQYF.

The chain recombines TRBV6-5 with TRBJ2-1, with 8 nucleotides matching TRBD2. This CDR3 contains 19 residues. Germline trimming cut 0 bases from V and 2 bases from J; bases unmatched to any gene: 12. Germline CDR1 MNHEY, CDR2 SVGAGI. CDR3 amino acids: CASSYSSPSGRRTYNEQFF. In DNA form, the CDR3 reads TGTGCCAGCAGTTACTCGTCCCCGAGCGGGAGAAGAACCTACAATGAGCAGTTCTTC.

Worth noting for this clonotype: Just one base apart from a much larger clone, this may be a read error. This chain joins TRBV15 and TRBJ2-6; tentative D call: TRBD1 (6 bases). The CDR3 length is 16 residues. Germline CDR1 LNHNV, CDR2 YYDKDF (reference sequence). Here the CDR3 DNA reads TGTACCACCAGCAGAGATCAGGGGCGTGGGGCCAACGTCCTGACTTTC. Its protein product is CTTSRDQGRGANVLTF.

The chain joins TRBV14 to TRBJ2-1, with D hard to call. The CDR3 spans 13 residues. V gave up 4 bases and J gave up 7 bases, with 11 bases separating them. CDR1 and CDR2 from the germline V gene are SGHDN and FVKESK. Here the CDR3 reads CASSRLTRNEQFF. DNA for the CDR3: TGTGCCAGCAGCCGTCTGACTCGAAATGAGCAGTTCTTC.

V is TRBV29-1 and J is TRBJ1-1; D ambiguous. Germline V gene data show CDR1 as SQVTM and CDR2 as ANQGSEA. This CDR3 is built from 15 residues. The V and J ends lost 6 bases and 0 bases respectively, with 17 bases between them. For the CDR3, the DNA is TGCAGCGTAGGTTACGGCGCCGGCTTGAACACTGAAGCTTTCTTT. Protein: CSVGYGAGLNTEAFF.

The V and J genes are TRBV9 and TRBJ2-1; 9 bases agree with TRBD2. CDR3 length: 14 residues. Germline CDR1 SGDLS, CDR2 YYNGEE. Trimming took 3 bases from V and 8 from J; bases not matched to a gene: 6. The CDR3 region has the DNA TGTGCCAGCAGCGGGCTAGCGGGGCTTCATGAGCAGTTCTTC. It codes for CASSGLAGLHEQFF.

This clonotype was observed a handful of times. V gene TRBV12-3 or TRBV12-4 combines with J gene TRBJ2-7; no reliable D call. V lost 5 bases and J 1 base, leaving 18 bases between the germline ends. The CDR3 sequence is 16 residues long. The CDR3 region is CASSRADGLKSYEQYF. The CDR3 DNA sequence: TGTGCCAGCAGTCGGGCCGACGGGCTCAAATCCTACGAGCAGTACTTC.

The chain carries TRBV29-1 and TRBJ2-1, with D perhaps matching TRBD2 (6 bases). The length of the CDR3 is 14 residues. Germline V gene sequence: CDR1 SQVTM, CDR2 ANQGSEA. Trimming shortened V by 6 bases and J by 7 bases, and 19 bases separated the two germline ends. CDR3 DNA: TGCAGCGTCCCGAGGCGGGATCATCCAAATGAGCAGTTCTTC. Translating it yields CSVPRRDHPNEQFF.

This clonotype was observed a handful of times. The junction does not match germline at one end; this may be a read error. This chain joins TRBV12-3 or TRBV12-4 and TRBJ2-5; D gene uncertain. The CDR3 has 13 amino acids. This CDR3 reads CASSFSPGETQYF. As DNA, the CDR3 is TGTGCTAGCAGTTTCTCTCCGGGTGAGACCCAGTACTTC.

CDR3 sequence: CASSSPTRRGSTDTQYF. As DNA, the CDR3 is TGTGCCAGCAGCTCACCCACCCGGCGCGGAAGCACAGATACGCAGTATTTT. This sequence joins TRBV7-9 and TRBJ2-3; no clear D. The V gene lost 4 bases and the J gene lost 0 bases, with 17 bases spanning the gap. There are 17 residues in the CDR3. The V gene's germline CDR1 is SEHNR and CDR2 FQNEAQ (reference sequence).

The V gene is TRBV28, the J gene TRBJ1-2; TRBD1 matches at 12 bases. Trimming took 2 bases from V and 2 from J; bases not matched to a gene: 15. The CDR3 sequence is 20 residues long. Looked up from germline, CDR1 is MDHEN and CDR2 is SYDVKM. CDR3: CASSLGGMGRDRGLNYGYTF. In nucleotides, the CDR3 is TGTGCCAGCAGTTTAGGCGGAATGGGCCGGGACAGGGGGCTGAACTATGGCTACACCTTC.

This clonotype was detected only a few times. This sequence joins TRBV5-1 and TRBJ2-5; tentatively, D is TRBD1 or TRBD2 (5 bases each). The CDR3 spans 15 residues. V dropped 4 bases and J dropped 2 bases, with 15 bases sitting between them. Germline CDR1 SGHRS, CDR2 YFSETQ. For the CDR3, the DNA is TGCGCCAGCAGCCTTAGACCAGAGGGGCAAGAGACCCAGTACTTC. Translating gives CASSLRPEGQETQYF.

Only a few counts were recorded for this clonotype. This chain connects TRBV29-1 to TRBJ2-3; 8 bases are shared with TRBD2. The CDR3 consists of 15 residues. Germline V CDR1 and CDR2: SQVTM, ANQGSEA. Trimming at V came to 4 bases and at J to 0 bases, leaving 6 bases not matched to a gene. CDR3 protein: CSVVSPSGSTDTQYF. The CDR3 DNA is TGCAGCGTTGTGTCGCCTAGCGGGAGCACAGATACGCAGTATTTT.

V gene TRBV7-3 combines with J gene TRBJ2-1; unclear D gene. V was trimmed by 6 bases and J by 9 bases, leaving 9 bases between them. Germline V gene lookup returns CDR1 SGHTA and CDR2 FQGTGA. The CDR3 totals 11 residues. CDR3 DNA sequence: TGTGCCAGCAGTCTAGATTCTGAGCAGTTCTTC. It specifies CASSLDSEQFF.

The chain is built from TRBV12-3 or TRBV12-4 and TRBJ2-3; D may be TRBD1 (5 bases). V was cut by 6 bases and J by 13 bases, with 23 bases left in between. The CDR3 extends over 14 amino acids. The CDR3 is CASRVRATADVEYF. CDR3 DNA: TGTGCCAGCAGAGTAAGAGCGACAGCAGATGTGGAGTATTTT.

This clonotype occurred a few times. The chain is built from TRBV20-1 and TRBJ2-1, with 7 bases identical to TRBD1. Trimming cost V 1 base and J 10 bases; bases outside gene matches: 4. CDR3 length equals 12 residues. Germline CDR1 DFQATT, CDR2 SNEGSKA (reference sequence). The CDR3 protein is CSARVGQREQFF. Here the CDR3 DNA reads TGCAGTGCTAGAGTGGGACAGAGGGAGCAGTTCTTC.

This clonotype showed up just a few times. The chain employs TRBV3-1 and TRBJ2-3, with 12 bases identical to TRBD2. J lost 5 bases, V lost 5 bases, and 20 bases had no gene match. CDR3 length: 20 residues. In germline, CDR1 is LGHDT, CDR2 YNNKEL (reference sequence). As DNA, the CDR3 is TGTGCCAGCAGCTCACGACCGGACTTCCGACTAGCGGGGGCGGGAGATACGCAGTATTTT. Translation: CASSSRPDFRLAGAGDTQYF.

The table lists this clonotype with a few counts. The chain employs TRBV3-1 and TRBJ2-4, with D perhaps TRBD2 (6 bases). This CDR3 has 15 residues. Germline CDR1 LGHDT, CDR2 YNNKEL (reference sequence). Trimming took off 4 bases at V and 1 base at J, with 11 bases between the two ends. CDR3 nucleotide sequence: TGTGCCAGCAGCCTTCTAGGGAGGGCCAAAAACATTCAGTACTTC. Residues: CASSLLGRAKNIQYF. Supplemented by reference TRBV3-1 and TRBJ2-4, the full variable domain reads DTAVSQTPKYLVTQMGNDKSIKCEQNLGHDTMYWYKQDSKKFLKIMFSYNNKELIINETVPNRFSPKSPDKAHLNLHINSLELGDSAVYFCASSLLGRAKNIQYFGAGTRLSVL.

Written as DNA, the CDR3 is TGCAGTGCTCCCCGTCCCACCAGCTATGGCTACACCTTC. It yields the protein CSAPRPTSYGYTF. The V call is TRBV20-1, the J call TRBJ1-2; D unclear. The CDR3 consists of 13 residues. The germline CDR1 and CDR2 sequences are DFQATT and SNEGSKA (reference sequence). The ends were cut back, 5 bases at V and 4 bases at J, with 14 bases in the middle.

This rearrangement joins TRBV5-1 to TRBJ1-1, with TRBD1 as a possible D gene (5 bases). This CDR3 spans 14 amino acids. Trimming took 1 base from V and 1 from J, leaving 8 bases between them. The germline V gene encodes CDR1 SGHRS and CDR2 YFSETQ. In DNA, the CDR3 is TGCGCCAGCAGCTTGCCTACAGGGAACACTGAAGCTTTCTTT. Its translation is CASSLPTGNTEAFF.

This clonotype appeared a few times. CDR3 bases: TGCAGCGTTCTAGTAAACTATGGCTACACCTTC. This codes for CSVLVNYGYTF. The genes are TRBV29-1 and TRBJ1-2; D gene ambiguous. The germline gives CDR1 SQVTM, CDR2 ANQGSEA. This CDR3 is built from 11 residues. Trimming cost V 5 bases and J 2 bases, with 6 bases left between them.

In this sample, this clonotype turned up a few times. The J gene is TRBJ2-5, the V gene TRBV20-1; maybe TRBD1 (6 bases). V lost 1 base and J lost 4, with 10 bases in between. The CDR3 runs to 13 residues. Germline loops: CDR1 DFQATT, CDR2 SNEGSKA (reference sequence). For the CDR3, the DNA is TGCAGTGCTAGAGTGGGGACAAGAGAGACCCAGTACTTC. Its translation is CSARVGTRETQYF.